Listed below are T cell receptor beta chains from one sample, sequenced in a study of blood T cell repertoires in COVID-19. Sequenced by immunoSEQ multiplex PCR; TCRdb stores in-frame clones only, minus some. The table shows over 350,000 clones, with nearly 90% occurring only once. The sequencing input was PBMCs or T cells enriched from blood (not recorded which). These receptors originate from a woman in her late teens or twenties with acute COVID-19. CDR3s include the opening cysteine and the closing phenylalanine or tryptophan. Fields, in order: J gene, D gene, V gene, clone size, CDR3 DNA, CDR3 protein. The D gene is left open where the match is weak. Size values are once, few and many counts, or a class for expanded clones, and some rows have none.

j_call: TRBJ1-3
d_call: TRBD1
v_call: TRBV20-1
clone_size: -
cdr3_nt: TGCAGTGCTGGTGGACAGGGGGCTATTAGCTCTGGAAACACCATATATTTT
cdr3_aa: CSAGGQGAISSGNTIYF

j_call: TRBJ2-5
d_call: TRBD1
v_call: TRBV4-1
clone_size: -
cdr3_nt: TGCGCCAGCAGCCAAGCTTCAGGGGGTTGGAAGACCCAGTACTTC
cdr3_aa: CASSQASGGWKTQYF

j_call: TRBJ2-7
d_call: -
v_call: TRBV28
clone_size: -
cdr3_nt: TGTGCCAGCAGTTTAAACCTAGCTCTACCGGGGGAGCAGTACTTC
cdr3_aa: CASSLNLALPGEQYF

j_call: TRBJ2-7
d_call: -
v_call: TRBV9
clone_size: -
cdr3_nt: TGTGCCAGCAGCGTAGGACAGAGCTCCTACGAGCAGTACTTC
cdr3_aa: CASSVGQSSYEQYF

j_call: TRBJ2-3
d_call: -
v_call: TRBV28
clone_size: -
cdr3_nt: TGTGCCAGCAGTTTCCAAAACACAGATACGCAGTATTTT
cdr3_aa: CASSFQNTDTQYF

j_call: TRBJ1-4
d_call: TRBD1
v_call: TRBV19
clone_size: -
cdr3_nt: TGTGCCAGTACCCCCAGGGGGGTGGGAGCAACTAATGAAAAACTGTTTTTT
cdr3_aa: CASTPRGVGATNEKLFF

j_call: TRBJ2-4
d_call: -
v_call: TRBV7-2
clone_size: -
cdr3_nt: TGTGCCAGCAGCTTAGAACTAGCCAAAAACATTCAGTACTTC
cdr3_aa: CASSLELAKNIQYF

j_call: TRBJ2-7
d_call: TRBD1
v_call: TRBV5-4
clone_size: -
cdr3_nt: TGTGCCAGCAGCTTGGATTCGGGACAGTCCTACGAGCAGTACTTC
cdr3_aa: CASSLDSGQSYEQYF

j_call: TRBJ1-5
d_call: TRBD1
v_call: TRBV2
clone_size: -
cdr3_nt: TGTGCCAGCAGTGCGGTACAGGGGCGAAATCAGCCCCAGCATTTT
cdr3_aa: CASSAVQGRNQPQHF

j_call: TRBJ2-7
d_call: TRBD1
v_call: TRBV5-5
clone_size: -
cdr3_nt: TGTGCCAGCAGCTTGGGGGACAGGGGCCCCGAGCAGTACTTC
cdr3_aa: CASSLGDRGPEQYF

j_call: TRBJ2-7
d_call: TRBD2
v_call: TRBV3-1/TRBV3-2
clone_size: -
cdr3_nt: TGTGCCAGCAGCCAGATGACTAGCGGGGCCTACGAGCAGTACTTC
cdr3_aa: CASSQMTSGAYEQYF

j_call: TRBJ1-1
d_call: -
v_call: TRBV3-1/TRBV3-2
clone_size: -
cdr3_nt: TGTGCCAGCGGGGGCGGGGGCACTGAAGCTTTCTTT
cdr3_aa: CASGGGGTEAFF

j_call: TRBJ2-1
d_call: TRBD1
v_call: TRBV3-1/TRBV3-2
clone_size: once
cdr3_nt: TGTGCCAGCAGCCAAGATGGGGGGGGGACAGGGTTTATCTTC
cdr3_aa: CASSQDGGGTGFIF

j_call: TRBJ1-2
d_call: -
v_call: TRBV10-3
clone_size: -
cdr3_nt: TGTGCCATCAGTGAGTGGCATTCTCCTAACTATGGCTACACCTTC
cdr3_aa: CAISEWHSPNYGYTF

j_call: TRBJ1-6
d_call: -
v_call: TRBV7-8
clone_size: -
cdr3_nt: TGTGCCAGCAGCCCAAGGACAGACAAGTCACCCCTCCACTTT
cdr3_aa: CASSPRTDKSPLHF

j_call: TRBJ1-5
d_call: -
v_call: TRBV5-6
clone_size: few
cdr3_nt: TGTGCCAGCAGCTTGACCAGGGCGTTTCAGCCCCAGCATTTT
cdr3_aa: CASSLTRAFQPQHF

j_call: TRBJ2-3
d_call: TRBD2
v_call: TRBV12-5
clone_size: -
cdr3_nt: TGTGCTAGTGGACCGGGGGGGCCCATCACAGATACGCAGTATTTT
cdr3_aa: CASGPGGPITDTQYF

j_call: TRBJ1-6
d_call: -
v_call: TRBV4-1
clone_size: -
cdr3_nt: TGCGCCAGCAGCCAACCGGGGTCGGGTTCACCCCTCCACTTT
cdr3_aa: CASSQPGSGSPLHF